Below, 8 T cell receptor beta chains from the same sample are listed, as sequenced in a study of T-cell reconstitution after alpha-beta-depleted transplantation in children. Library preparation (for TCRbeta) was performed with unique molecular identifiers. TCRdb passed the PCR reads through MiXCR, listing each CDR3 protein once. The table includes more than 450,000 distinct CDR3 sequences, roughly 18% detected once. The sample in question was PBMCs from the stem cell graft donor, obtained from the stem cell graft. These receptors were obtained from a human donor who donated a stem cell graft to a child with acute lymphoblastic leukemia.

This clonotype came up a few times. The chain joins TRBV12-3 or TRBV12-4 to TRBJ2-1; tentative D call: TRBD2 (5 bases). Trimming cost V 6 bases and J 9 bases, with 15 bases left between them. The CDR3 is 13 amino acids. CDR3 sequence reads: CASRDWNGGEQFF. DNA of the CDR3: TGTGCCAGCAGGGACTGGAACGGTGGTGAGCAGTTCTTC.

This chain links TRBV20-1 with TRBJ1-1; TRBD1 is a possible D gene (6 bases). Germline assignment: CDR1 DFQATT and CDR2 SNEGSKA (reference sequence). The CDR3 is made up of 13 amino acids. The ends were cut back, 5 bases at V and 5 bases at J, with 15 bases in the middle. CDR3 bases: TGCAGTGCTGGCGGCAGGGGCACGACTGAAGCTTTCTTT. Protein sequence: CSAGGRGTTEAFF.

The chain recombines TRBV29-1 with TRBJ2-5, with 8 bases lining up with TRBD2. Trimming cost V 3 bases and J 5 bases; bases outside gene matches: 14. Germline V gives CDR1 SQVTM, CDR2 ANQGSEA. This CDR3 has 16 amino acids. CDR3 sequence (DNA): TGCAGCGTTGAGGGGGTCGAGCGGGAGTATCGGGAGACCCAGTACTTC. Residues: CSVEGVEREYRETQYF.

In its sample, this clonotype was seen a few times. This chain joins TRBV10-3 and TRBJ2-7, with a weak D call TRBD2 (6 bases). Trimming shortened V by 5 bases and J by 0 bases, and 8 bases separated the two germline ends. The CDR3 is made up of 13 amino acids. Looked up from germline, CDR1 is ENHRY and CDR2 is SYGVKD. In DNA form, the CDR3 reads TGTGCCATCAGTTCCGGGGGCTCCTACGAGCAGTACTTC. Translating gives CAISSGGSYEQYF.

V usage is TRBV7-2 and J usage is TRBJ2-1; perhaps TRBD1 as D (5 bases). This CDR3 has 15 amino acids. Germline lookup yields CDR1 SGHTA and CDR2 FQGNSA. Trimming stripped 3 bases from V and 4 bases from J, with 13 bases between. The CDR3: CASSLGPYTYNEQFF. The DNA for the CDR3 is TGTGCCAGCAGCTTGGGGCCATACACATACAATGAGCAGTTCTTC. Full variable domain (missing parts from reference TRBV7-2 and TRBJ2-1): GAGVSQSPSNKVTEKGKDVELRCDPISGHTALYWYRQSLGQGLEFLIYFQGNSAPDKSGLPSDRFSAERTGGSVSTLTIQRTQQEDSAVYLCASSLGPYTYNEQFFGPGTRLTVL.

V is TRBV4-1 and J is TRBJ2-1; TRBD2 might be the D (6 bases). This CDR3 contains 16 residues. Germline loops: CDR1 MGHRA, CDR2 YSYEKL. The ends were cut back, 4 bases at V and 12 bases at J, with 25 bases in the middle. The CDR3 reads CASSPLQDSGTTGQFF. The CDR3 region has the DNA TGCGCCAGCAGCCCCTTGCAGGATAGCGGAACTACTGGGCAGTTCTTC.

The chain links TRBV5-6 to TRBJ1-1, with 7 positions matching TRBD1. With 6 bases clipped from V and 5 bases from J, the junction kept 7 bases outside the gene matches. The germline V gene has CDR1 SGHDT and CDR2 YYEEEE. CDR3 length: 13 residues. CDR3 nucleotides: TGTGCCAGCACCTTAGGGGGCATGACTGAAGCTTTCTTT. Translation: CASTLGGMTEAFF.

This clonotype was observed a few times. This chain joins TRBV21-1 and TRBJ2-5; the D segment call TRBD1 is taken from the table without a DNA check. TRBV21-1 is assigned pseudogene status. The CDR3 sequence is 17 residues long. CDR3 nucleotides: TGTGCCAGCAGCAAAGCACGACGGGCGGTATGGTGGGAGACCCAGTACTTC. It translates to CASSKARRAVWWETQYF.